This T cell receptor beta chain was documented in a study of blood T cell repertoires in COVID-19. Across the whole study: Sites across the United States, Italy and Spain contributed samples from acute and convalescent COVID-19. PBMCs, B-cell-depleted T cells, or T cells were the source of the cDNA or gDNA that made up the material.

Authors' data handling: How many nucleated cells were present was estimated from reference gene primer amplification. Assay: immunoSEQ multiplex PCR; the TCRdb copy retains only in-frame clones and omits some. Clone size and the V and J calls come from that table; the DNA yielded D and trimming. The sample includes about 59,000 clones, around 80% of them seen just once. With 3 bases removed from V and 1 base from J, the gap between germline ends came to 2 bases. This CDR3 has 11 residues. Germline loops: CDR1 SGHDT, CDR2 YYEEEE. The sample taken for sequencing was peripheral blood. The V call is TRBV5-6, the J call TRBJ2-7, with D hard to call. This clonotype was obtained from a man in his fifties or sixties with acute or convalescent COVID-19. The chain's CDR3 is CASSSSYEQYF. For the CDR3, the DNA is TGTGCCAGCAGCTCGTCCTACGAGCAGTACTTC.